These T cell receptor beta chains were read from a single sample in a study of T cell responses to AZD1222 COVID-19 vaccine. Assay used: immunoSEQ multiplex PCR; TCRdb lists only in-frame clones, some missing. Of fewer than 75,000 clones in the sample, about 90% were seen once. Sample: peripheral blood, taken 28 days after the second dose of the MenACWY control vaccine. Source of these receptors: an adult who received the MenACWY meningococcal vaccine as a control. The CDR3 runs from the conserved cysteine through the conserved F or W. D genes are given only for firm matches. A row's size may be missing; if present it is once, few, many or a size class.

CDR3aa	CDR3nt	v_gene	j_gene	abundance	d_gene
CASSQDGGLNEEQYF	TGCGCCAGCAGCCAAGATGGGGGACTGAATGAGGAGCAGTACTTC	TRBV4-3	TRBJ2-7	medium-sized	.
CASSLDELAHEQFF	TGTGCCAGCAGCTTAGATGAACTAGCCCATGAGCAGTTCTTC	TRBV11-3	TRBJ2-1	once	.
CAISESAADTQYF	TGTGCCATCAGTGAGTCGGCGGCAGATACGCAGTATTTT	TRBV10-3	TRBJ2-3	.	.
CASSLGRYEQYF	TGTGCCAGCAGCCTAGGGAGATACGAGCAGTACTTC	TRBV12-3/TRBV12-4	TRBJ2-7	.	.
CASSQTASYEQYF	TGTGCCAGCAGCCAGACAGCTTCCTACGAGCAGTACTTC	TRBV7-2	TRBJ2-7	.	.
CASSHGTGGTDTQYF	TGTGCCAGCAGCCACGGGACAGGGGGCACAGATACGCAGTATTTT	TRBV11-2	TRBJ2-3	.	TRBD1
CASSATSSRNTIYF	TGTGCCAGCAGCGCGACAAGCTCCCGAAACACCATATATTTT	TRBV7-2	TRBJ1-3	.	.
CASSPGQGEGYTF	TGTGCCAGCAGCCCCGGACAGGGAGAGGGCTACACCTTC	TRBV7-3	TRBJ1-2	.	TRBD1
CASSQRATGGGTEAFF	TGCGCCAGCAGCCAACGGGCGACAGGGGGGGGAACTGAAGCTTTCTTT	TRBV4-3	TRBJ1-1	.	TRBD1
CASSPRSQGAYEQYF	TGTGCCAGCAGCCCCCGGTCACAGGGGGCGTACGAGCAGTACTTC	TRBV2	TRBJ2-7	.	TRBD1
CASSLGQTGVWETQYF	TGTGCCAGCAGCTTAGGGCAAACAGGGGTGTGGGAGACCCAGTACTTC	TRBV7-9	TRBJ2-5	.	TRBD1
CASSNNAEKLFF	TGTGCCAGCAGTAACAATGCGGAAAAACTGTTTTTT	TRBV28	TRBJ1-4	.	.
CASSPTTGVNTEAFF	TGTGCCAGCTCACCAACCACGGGGGTAAACACTGAAGCTTTCTTT	TRBV18	TRBJ1-1	once	.
CATSSATGLFGNTIYF	TGTGCCACCAGCAGCGCTACAGGTCTTTTTGGAAACACCATATATTTT	TRBV15	TRBJ1-3	.	.
CASSYSSFEQYF	TGTGCCAGCAGTTACTCCAGTTTCGAGCAGTACTTC	TRBV6-2/TRBV6-3	TRBJ2-7	.	.
CASSQGTSGKGYQETQYF	TGTGCCAGCAGCCAGGGGACTAGCGGAAAAGGGTACCAAGAGACCCAGTACTTC	TRBV4-2	TRBJ2-5	once	TRBD2
CASSPAGDYGYTF	TGTGCCAGCTCTCCCGCGGGAGACTATGGCTACACCTTC	TRBV5-6	TRBJ1-2	few	.
CSASDPSGPDTQYF	TGCAGTGCTAGTGACCCGAGTGGCCCAGATACGCAGTATTTT	TRBV20-1	TRBJ2-3	.	.
CALTGELFF	TGTGCTCTCACCGGGGAGCTGTTTTTT	TRBV27	TRBJ2-2	.	.
CASSLVEGNSPLHF	TGTGCCAGCAGCTTAGTGGAGGGCAATTCACCCCTCCACTTT	TRBV7-9	TRBJ1-6	few	.
CASLPGRKFQETQYF	TGTGCCAGCCTCCCCGGTAGGAAATTTCAAGAGACCCAGTACTTC	TRBV28	TRBJ2-5	.	.
CASSAYTNTEAFF	TGTGCCAGCAGCGCTTACACGAACACTGAAGCTTTCTTT	TRBV5-5	TRBJ1-1	.	.
CSVSGGTVNTEAFF	TGCAGCGTTTCGGGCGGGACAGTTAACACTGAAGCTTTCTTT	TRBV29-1	TRBJ1-1	.	TRBD1
CSVVAAGVGTGELFF	TGCAGCGTTGTCGCAGCGGGAGTCGGGACCGGGGAGCTGTTTTTT	TRBV29-1	TRBJ2-2	.	TRBD2
CASTPKFEDPKVGQF	TGTGCCAGCACCCCAAAATTTGAGGACCCAAAAGTTGGCCAATTC	TRBV7-8	TRBJ1-2	.	.
CASSQGQGTDTQYF	TGTGCCAGCAGCCAGGGACAGGGGACAGATACGCAGTATTTT	TRBV3-1/TRBV3-2	TRBJ2-3	.	TRBD1
CASSSLGGATEAFF	TGTGCCAGCAGTTCACTGGGCGGGGCCACTGAAGCTTTCTTT	TRBV6-5	TRBJ1-1	.	.
CASSVVASGSSYEQYF	TGTGCCAGCAGCGTAGTAGCTAGCGGAAGCTCCTACGAGCAGTACTTC	TRBV9	TRBJ2-7	once	TRBD2
CASSPRTSGNYEQYF	TGTGCCAGCTCACCACGGACTAGCGGGAACTACGAGCAGTACTTC	TRBV18	TRBJ2-7	.	TRBD2
CASSQIGRIRQKGPGELFF	TGTGCCAGCAGCCAAATAGGACGCATTCGACAGAAGGGGCCCGGGGAGCTGTTTTTT	TRBV7-8	TRBJ2-2	once	.
CASSLLGGDNQPQHF	TGTGCCAGCAGTTTATTGGGGGGGGACAATCAGCCCCAGCATTTT	TRBV28	TRBJ1-5	.	.
CASSGQGWTEAFF	TGTGCCAGCAGTGGACAGGGTTGGACTGAAGCTTTCTTT	TRBV25-1	TRBJ1-1	.	TRBD1
CASSGPGRVSQHF	TGTGCCAGCTCGGGACCTGGCAGGGTTTCCCAGCATTTT	TRBV19	TRBJ1-5	.	.
CASSAPPSGTSGSMETQYF	TGTGCCAGCAGCGCCCCCCCATCCGGGACTAGCGGGAGTATGGAGACCCAGTACTTC	TRBV9	TRBJ2-5	few	TRBD2
CASSYDYTQYF	TGTGCCAGCAGTTACGATTATACGCAGTATTTT	TRBV6-2/TRBV6-3	TRBJ2-3	.	.
CASSQGGGGTPGYTF	TGTGCCAGCAGCCAAGGGGGGGGAGGTACTCCGGGCTACACCTTC	TRBV3-1/TRBV3-2	TRBJ1-2	.	.
CASSLAGGGDGEQFF	TGTGCCAGCAGTTTGGCGGGAGGAGGGGACGGTGAGCAGTTCTTC	TRBV28	TRBJ2-1	.	TRBD2
CASTWDFNEQFF	TGTGCCAGCACCTGGGATTTCAATGAGCAGTTCTTC	TRBV12-3/TRBV12-4	TRBJ2-1	.	.
CAITGHGGEQYF	TGTGCCATCACAGGGCACGGGGGCGAGCAGTACTTC	TRBV10-3	TRBJ2-7	.	.
CASRLNPRQPNEKLFF	TGCGCCAGCAGGCTTAACCCTCGACAGCCTAATGAAAAACTGTTTTTT	TRBV4-1	TRBJ1-4	.	.
CASSPGETGRGTEAFF	TGCGCCAGCAGCCCTGGGGAGACAGGGAGGGGCACTGAAGCTTTCTTT	TRBV4-3	TRBJ1-1	.	TRBD1
CASSGQGDSGNTIYF	TGTGCCAGCAGCGGACAGGGAGACTCTGGAAACACCATATATTTT	TRBV7-2	TRBJ1-3	few	TRBD1
CASSQDGGTEAFF	TGCGCCAGCAGCCAAGATGGGGGCACTGAAGCTTTCTTT	TRBV4-3	TRBJ1-1	.	.
CSASLGGASGSYEQYF	TGCAGTGCTAGTCTGGGGGGGGCTAGCGGTAGCTACGAGCAGTACTTC	TRBV20-1	TRBJ2-7	.	.
CASSLRQEVRWGNEQFF	TGTGCCAGCTCCCTCCGACAGGAAGTCCGATGGGGCAATGAGCAGTTCTTC	TRBV18	TRBJ2-1	once	.
CAWRGEGAKNIQYF	TGTGCCTGGAGGGGGGAGGGTGCCAAAAACATTCAGTACTTC	TRBV30	TRBJ2-4	.	TRBD2
CASSDPGGEQYF	TGCGCCAGCAGTGATCCAGGCGGCGAGCAGTACTTC	TRBV10-2	TRBJ2-7	.	.
CASRSLQSLAKNIQYF	TGTGCCAGCAGAAGCCTCCAGTCCTTAGCCAAAAACATTCAGTACTTC	TRBV6-4	TRBJ2-4	.	.